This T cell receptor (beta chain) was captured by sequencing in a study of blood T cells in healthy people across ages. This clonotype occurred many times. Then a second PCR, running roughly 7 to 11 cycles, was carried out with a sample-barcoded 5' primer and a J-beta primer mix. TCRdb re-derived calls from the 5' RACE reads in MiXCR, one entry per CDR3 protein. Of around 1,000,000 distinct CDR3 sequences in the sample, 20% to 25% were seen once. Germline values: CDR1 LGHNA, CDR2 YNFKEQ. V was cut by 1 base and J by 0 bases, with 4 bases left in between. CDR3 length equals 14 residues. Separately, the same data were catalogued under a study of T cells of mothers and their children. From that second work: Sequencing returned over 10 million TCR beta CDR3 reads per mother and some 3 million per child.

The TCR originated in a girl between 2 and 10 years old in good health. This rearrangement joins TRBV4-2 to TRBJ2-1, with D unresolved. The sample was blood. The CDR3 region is CASSQVGSYNEQFF. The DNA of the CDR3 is TGTGCCAGCAGCCAAGTGGGCTCCTACAATGAGCAGTTCTTC.